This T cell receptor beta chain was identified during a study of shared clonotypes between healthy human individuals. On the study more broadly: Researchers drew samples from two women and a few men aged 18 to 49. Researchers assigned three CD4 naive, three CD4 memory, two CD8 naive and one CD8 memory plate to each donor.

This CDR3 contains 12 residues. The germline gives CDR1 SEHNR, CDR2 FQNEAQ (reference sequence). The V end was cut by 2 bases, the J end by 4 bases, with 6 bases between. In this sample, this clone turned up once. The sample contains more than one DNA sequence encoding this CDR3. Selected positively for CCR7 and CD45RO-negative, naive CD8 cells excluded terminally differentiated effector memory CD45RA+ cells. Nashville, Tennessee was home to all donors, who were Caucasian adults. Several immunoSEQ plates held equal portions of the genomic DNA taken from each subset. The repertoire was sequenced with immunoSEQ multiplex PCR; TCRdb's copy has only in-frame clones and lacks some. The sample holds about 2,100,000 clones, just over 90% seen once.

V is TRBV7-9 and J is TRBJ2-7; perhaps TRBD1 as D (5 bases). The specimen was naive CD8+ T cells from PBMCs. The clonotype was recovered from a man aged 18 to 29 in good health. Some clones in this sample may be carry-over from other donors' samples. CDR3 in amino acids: CASSLRGYEQYF. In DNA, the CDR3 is TGTGCCAGCAGCTTAAGGGGTTACGAGCAGTACTTC. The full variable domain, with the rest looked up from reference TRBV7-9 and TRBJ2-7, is DTGVSQNPRHKITKRGQNVTFRCDPISEHNRLYWYRQTLGQGPEFLTYFQNEAQLEKSRLLSDRFSAERPKGSFSTLEIQRTEQGDSAMYLCASSLRGYEQYFGPGTRLTVT.